This TCR beta chain was captured in a study of vaccination effects on CD4 cells after COVID-19. The repertoire was sequenced with immunoSEQ multiplex PCR; TCRdb's copy has only in-frame clones and lacks some. The data contain around 40,000 clones, about three quarters of them singletons. After expansion with viral peptide pools in the ViraFEST assay, antigen-specific CD4+ T cells were sequenced. Once cultured for about 9 days, the cells underwent separation to obtain CD4+ T cells. PCR-confirmed SARS-CoV-2 infection occurred in the person between March and December 2020. A remark on this clone: Its antigen is not known.

This CDR3 has 11 residues. Germline values: CDR1 PRHDT, CDR2 FYEKMQ (reference sequence). Trimming took 7 bases from V and 3 from J, leaving 6 bases between them. The chain uses TRBV13 and TRBJ1-1; D call uncertain. The specimen comprised CD4+ T cells from PBMCs cultured with a peptide pool, sampled before COVID-19 vaccination. The sequence was obtained from a human donor who had a prior SARS-CoV-2 infection. The CDR3 loop reads CASTPYTEAFF. Here the CDR3 DNA reads TGTGCCAGCACCCCCTACACTGAAGCTTTCTTT.